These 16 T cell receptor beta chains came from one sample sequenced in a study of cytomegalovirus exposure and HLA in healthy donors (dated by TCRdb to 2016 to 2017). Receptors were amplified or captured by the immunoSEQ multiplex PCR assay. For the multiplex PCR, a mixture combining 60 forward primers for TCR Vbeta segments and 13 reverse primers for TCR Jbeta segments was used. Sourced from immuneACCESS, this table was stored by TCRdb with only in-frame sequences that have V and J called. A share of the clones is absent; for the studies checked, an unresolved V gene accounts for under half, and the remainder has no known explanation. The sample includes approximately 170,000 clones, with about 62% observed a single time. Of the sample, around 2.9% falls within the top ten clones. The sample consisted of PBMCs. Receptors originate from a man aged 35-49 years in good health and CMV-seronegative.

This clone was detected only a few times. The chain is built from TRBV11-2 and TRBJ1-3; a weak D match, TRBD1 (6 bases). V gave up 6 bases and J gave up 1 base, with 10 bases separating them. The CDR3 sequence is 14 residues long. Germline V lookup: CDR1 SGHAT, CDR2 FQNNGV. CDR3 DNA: TGTGCCAGCAGAAAAACAGGGTCTGGAAACACCATATATTTT. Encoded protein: CASRKTGSGNTIYF.

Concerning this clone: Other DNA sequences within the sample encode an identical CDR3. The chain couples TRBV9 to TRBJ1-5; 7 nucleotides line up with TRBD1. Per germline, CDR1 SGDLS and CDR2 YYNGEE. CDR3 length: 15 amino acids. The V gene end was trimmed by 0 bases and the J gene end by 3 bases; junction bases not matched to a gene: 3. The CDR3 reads CASSVGQGNNQPQHF. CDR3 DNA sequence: TGTGCCAGCAGCGTAGGACAGGGAAACAATCAGCCCCAGCATTTT. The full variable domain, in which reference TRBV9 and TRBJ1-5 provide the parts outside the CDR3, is DSGVTQTPKHLITATGQRVTLRCSPRSGDLSVYWYQQSLDQGLQFLIQYYNGEERAKGNILERFSAQQFPDLHSELNLSSLELGDSALYFCASSVGQGNNQPQHFGDGTRLSIL.

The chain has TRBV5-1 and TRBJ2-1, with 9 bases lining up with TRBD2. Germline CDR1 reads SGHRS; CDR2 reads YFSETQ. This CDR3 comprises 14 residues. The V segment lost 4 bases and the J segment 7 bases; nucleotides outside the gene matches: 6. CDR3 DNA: TGCGCCAGCAGCCTTACTAGCGGGCCGAATGAGCAGTTCTTC. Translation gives CASSLTSGPNEQFF.

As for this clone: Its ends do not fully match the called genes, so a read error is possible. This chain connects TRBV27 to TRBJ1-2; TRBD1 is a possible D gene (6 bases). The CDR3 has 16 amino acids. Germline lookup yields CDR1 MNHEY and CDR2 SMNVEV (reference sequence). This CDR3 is CASSSTRRGPNYGYTF. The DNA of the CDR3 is TGTGCCAGCAGTTCGACCCGGCGGGGGCCTAACTATGGCTACACCTTT.

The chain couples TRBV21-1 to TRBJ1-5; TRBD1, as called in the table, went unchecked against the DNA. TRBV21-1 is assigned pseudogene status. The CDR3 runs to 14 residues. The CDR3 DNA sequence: TGTGCCAGCAGCAAACCAGGGGATGATCAGCCCCAGCATTTT. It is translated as CASSKPGDDQPQHF.

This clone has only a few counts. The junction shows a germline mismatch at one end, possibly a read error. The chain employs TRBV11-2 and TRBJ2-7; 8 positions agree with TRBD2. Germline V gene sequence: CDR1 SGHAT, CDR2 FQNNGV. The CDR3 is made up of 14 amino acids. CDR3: CASSVDREGREQYF. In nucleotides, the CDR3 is TGTGCCAGCAGCGTAGACCGGGAGGGCCGCGAGCAGTACTTC.

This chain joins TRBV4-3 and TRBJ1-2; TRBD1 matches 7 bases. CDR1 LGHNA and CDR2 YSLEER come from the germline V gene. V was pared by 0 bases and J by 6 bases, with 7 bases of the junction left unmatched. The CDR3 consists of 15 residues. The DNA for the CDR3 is TGCGCCAGCAGCCAAGATCAAGGGGGCTGGAATGGCTACACCTTC. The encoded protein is CASSQDQGGWNGYTF.

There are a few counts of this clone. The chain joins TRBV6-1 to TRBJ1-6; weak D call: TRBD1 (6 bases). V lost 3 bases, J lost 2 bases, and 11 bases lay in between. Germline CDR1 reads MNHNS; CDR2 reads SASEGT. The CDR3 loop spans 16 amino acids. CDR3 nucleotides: TGTGCCAGCAGTGACGACAGGATACCCTATAATTCACCCCTCCACTTT. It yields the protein CASSDDRIPYNSPLHF.

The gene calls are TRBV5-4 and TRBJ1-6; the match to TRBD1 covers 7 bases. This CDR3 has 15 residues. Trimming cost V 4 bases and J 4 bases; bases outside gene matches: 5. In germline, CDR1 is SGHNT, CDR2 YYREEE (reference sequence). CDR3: CASSPRGEYNSPLHF. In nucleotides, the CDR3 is TGTGCCAGCAGCCCCAGGGGGGAGTATAATTCACCCCTCCACTTT.

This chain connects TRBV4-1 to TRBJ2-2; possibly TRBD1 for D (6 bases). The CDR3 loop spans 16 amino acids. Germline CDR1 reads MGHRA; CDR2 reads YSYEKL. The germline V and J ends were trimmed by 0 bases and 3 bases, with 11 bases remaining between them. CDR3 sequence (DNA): TGCGCCAGCAGCCAAGATCTCGGACAGTACACCGGGGAGCTGTTTTTT. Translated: CASSQDLGQYTGELFF.

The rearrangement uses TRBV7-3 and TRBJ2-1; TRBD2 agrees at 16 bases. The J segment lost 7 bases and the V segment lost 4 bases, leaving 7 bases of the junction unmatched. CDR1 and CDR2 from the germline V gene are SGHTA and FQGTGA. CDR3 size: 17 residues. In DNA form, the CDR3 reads TGTGCCAGCAGCTCTACCGGGACTAGCGGGAGGGCGAATGAGCAGTTCTTC. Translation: CASSSTGTSGRANEQFF.

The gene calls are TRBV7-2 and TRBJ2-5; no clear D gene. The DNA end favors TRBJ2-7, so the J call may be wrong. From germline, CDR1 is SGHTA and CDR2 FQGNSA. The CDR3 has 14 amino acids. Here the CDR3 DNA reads TGTGCCAGCAGCCCTCGGTCGTCGGTCTACGAGCAGTACTTC. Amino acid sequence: CASSPRSSVYEQYF.

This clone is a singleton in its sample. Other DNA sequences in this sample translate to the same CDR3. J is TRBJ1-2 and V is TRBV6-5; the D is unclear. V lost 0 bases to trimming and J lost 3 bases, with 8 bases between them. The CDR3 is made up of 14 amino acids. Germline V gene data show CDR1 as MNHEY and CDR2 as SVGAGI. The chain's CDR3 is CASSYSGGDYGYTF. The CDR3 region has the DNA TGTGCCAGCAGTTACTCTGGCGGGGACTATGGCTACACCTTC.

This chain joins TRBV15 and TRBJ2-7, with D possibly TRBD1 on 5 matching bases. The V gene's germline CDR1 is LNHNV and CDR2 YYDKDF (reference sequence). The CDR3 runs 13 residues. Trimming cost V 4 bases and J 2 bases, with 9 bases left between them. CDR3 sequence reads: CATSTGSTYEQYF. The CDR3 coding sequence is TGTGCCACCAGCACAGGGTCGACCTACGAGCAGTACTTC.

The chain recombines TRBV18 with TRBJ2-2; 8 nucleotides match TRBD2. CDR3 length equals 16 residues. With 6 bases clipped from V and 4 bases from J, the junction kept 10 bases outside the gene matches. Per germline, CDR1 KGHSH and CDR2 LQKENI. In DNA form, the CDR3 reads TGTGCCAGCTCTCCGATGGGACTAGGAGTCACCGGGGAGCTGTTTTTT. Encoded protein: CASSPMGLGVTGELFF.

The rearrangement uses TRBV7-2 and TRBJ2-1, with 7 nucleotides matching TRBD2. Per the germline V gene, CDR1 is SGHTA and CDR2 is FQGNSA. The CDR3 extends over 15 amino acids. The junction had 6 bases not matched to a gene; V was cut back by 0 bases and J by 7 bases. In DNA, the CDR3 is TGTGCCAGCAGCTTAGCGAGCGGGATTGGGAATGAGCAGTTCTTC. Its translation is CASSLASGIGNEQFF.